The 29 T cell receptor beta chains listed next were all sequenced from one sample in a study of shared clonotypes between healthy human individuals. The repertoire was sequenced with immunoSEQ multiplex PCR; TCRdb's copy has only in-frame clones and lacks some. This table holds 2 million to 3 million clones, over 85% found once. Input material: naive CD4+ T cells from PBMCs. The subset was: CD45RA+ positively selected. These receptors all stem from a young man in good health. Some clones in this sample may be carry-over from other donors' samples.

The chain couples TRBV30 to TRBJ1-2; possibly TRBD1 for D (6 bases). The CDR3 loop spans 11 amino acids. CDR1 GTSNPN and CDR2 SVGIG come from the germline V gene (reference sequence). Between the trimmed V and J ends, which lost 4 bases and 6 bases, there was a span of 9 bases. Here the CDR3 reads CAWKGGDGYTF. Here the CDR3 DNA reads TGTGCCTGGAAAGGGGGTGATGGCTACACCTTC.

The CDR3 bases are TGTGCCAGCAGCAAATTGGGCCCGAGAGGCGAGACCCAGTACTTC. Translating gives CASSKLGPRGETQYF. This sequence joins TRBV21-1 and TRBJ2-5. TRBV21-1 has pseudogene status. The CDR3 extends over 15 amino acids.

The chain employs TRBV28 and TRBJ2-1; 14 bases align to TRBD2. J was trimmed by 9 bases and V by 6 bases; bases with no gene match: 10. Germline V lookup: CDR1 MDHEN, CDR2 SYDVKM. The CDR3 covers 16 residues. Here the CDR3 reads CASSDAGLAGVSEQFF. The CDR3, as DNA: TGTGCCAGCAGCGACGCGGGACTAGCGGGAGTAAGTGAGCAGTTCTTC.

This chain links TRBV7-9 with TRBJ2-4, with 11 bases aligning to TRBD1. Germline CDR1 SEHNR, CDR2 FQNEAQ (reference sequence). Trimming cost V 0 bases and J 7 bases; bases outside gene matches: 8. The CDR3 runs to 17 residues. CDR3 nucleotides: TGTGCCAGCAGCTTAGCGGGACAGGGGGGAGGGTCTAACATTCAGTACTTC. Its protein product is CASSLAGQGGGSNIQYF.

This chain links TRBV18 with TRBJ2-5, with D possibly TRBD2 on 5 matching bases. Trimming removed 0 bases from V and 2 bases from J, with 19 bases in between. CDR1 and CDR2 (germline): KGHSH, LQKENI. CDR3 size: 18 residues. The CDR3 loop reads CASSPPSPSGVRQETQYF. CDR3 nucleotides: TGTGCCAGCTCACCACCAAGCCCGTCCGGGGTAAGGCAAGAGACCCAGTACTTC.

The chain joins TRBV7-2 to TRBJ2-3; the D is unclear. V lost 2 bases and J lost 4, with 16 bases in between. The germline V gene has CDR1 SGHTA and CDR2 FQGNSA. The CDR3 is 16 amino acids. This CDR3 reads CASSLRPPKSADTQYF. DNA for the CDR3: TGTGCCAGCAGCTTAAGGCCCCCCAAAAGCGCAGATACGCAGTATTTT.

CDR3 nucleotide sequence: TGTGCCAGCTCAGACGGGGCAGGGGGTATCACTGAAGCTTTCTTT. Translated, it gives CASSDGAGGITEAFF. The J gene is TRBJ1-1, the V gene TRBV18; 7 bases map to TRBD1. The CDR3 covers 15 residues. The V segment lost 5 bases and the J segment 4 bases; nucleotides outside the gene matches: 10. CDR1 and CDR2 from the germline V gene are KGHSH and LQKENI.

The CDR3 protein is CASSFVANEKLFF. The DNA for the CDR3 is TGTGCCAGCAGCTTTGTTGCTAATGAAAAACTGTTTTTT. The chain uses TRBV7-8 and TRBJ1-4, with D unresolved. V lost 3 bases to trimming and J lost 3 bases, with 5 bases between them. The CDR3 has 13 residues. Germline CDR1 is SGHVS and CDR2 is FQNEAQ.

V is TRBV7-2 and J is TRBJ2-3; no clear D gene. V was trimmed by 3 bases and J by 8 bases, leaving 15 bases between them. CDR3 length: 14 amino acids. CDR1 and CDR2 from the germline V gene are SGHTA and FQGNSA. CDR3 in amino acids: CASSFPQPFTTQYF. The CDR3 coding sequence is TGTGCCAGCAGCTTCCCTCAACCATTTACTACGCAGTATTTT.

The CDR3 region has the DNA TGTGCCAGCAGGCGAGCGGGAGTCGGGGAGACCCAGTACTTC. It yields the protein CASRRAGVGETQYF. This sequence joins TRBV27 and TRBJ2-5; 8 nucleotides match TRBD2. Per the germline V gene, CDR1 is MNHEY and CDR2 is SMNVEV (reference sequence). The V segment lost 6 bases and the J segment 5 bases; nucleotides outside the gene matches: 8. The CDR3 length is 14 residues.

This chain joins TRBV28 and TRBJ1-3; 7 positions agree with TRBD1. The CDR3 consists of 16 residues. Per germline, CDR1 MDHEN and CDR2 SYDVKM. V lost 5 bases and J lost 4; bases outside the gene matches: 11. CDR3 DNA: TGTGCCAGCAGTACGGTAACAGGGGCCTTAGGAAACACCATATATTTT. This codes for CASSTVTGALGNTIYF.

The chain has TRBV7-2 and TRBJ2-2; unclear D gene. The germline V gene encodes CDR1 SGHTA and CDR2 FQGNSA. The length of the CDR3 is 15 residues. The V end was cut by 2 bases, the J end by 3 bases, with 10 bases between. CDR3 DNA sequence: TGTGCCAGCAGCTTATCTACGGTCTACACCGGGGAGCTGTTTTTT. Amino acid sequence: CASSLSTVYTGELFF. Using reference TRBV7-2 and TRBJ2-2 for the parts outside the CDR3, the full variable domain is GAGVSQSPSNKVTEKGKDVELRCDPISGHTALYWYRQSLGQGLEFLIYFQGNSAPDKSGLPSDRFSAERTGGSVSTLTIQRTQQEDSAVYLCASSLSTVYTGELFFGEGSRLTVL.

The count of this clone is one. This rearrangement joins TRBV28 to TRBJ1-3; tentative D call: TRBD1 (5 bases). Germline CDR1 reads MDHEN; CDR2 reads SYDVKM. The CDR3 spans 15 residues. V was trimmed by 3 bases and J by 3 bases, leaving 12 bases between them. The CDR3, as DNA: TGTGCCAGCAGTTTGAGTAGGGGTATTGGAAACACCATATATTTT. Its translation is CASSLSRGIGNTIYF. The whole variable domain, filled in from reference TRBV28 and TRBJ1-3, reads DVKVTQSSRYLVKRTGEKVFLECVQDMDHENMFWYRQDPGLGLRLIYFSYDVKMKEKGDIPEGYSVSREKKERFSLILESASTNQTSMYLCASSLSRGIGNTIYFGEGSWLTVV.

The rearrangement links TRBV29-1 to TRBJ2-2; 7 bases map to TRBD1. CDR1 is SQVTM and CDR2 is ANQGSEA in the germline V gene. The CDR3 runs 13 residues. The V segment lost 7 bases and the J segment 7 bases; nucleotides outside the gene matches: 9. The CDR3 loop is CSGGQDHFGELFF. DNA of the CDR3: TGCAGCGGAGGACAGGACCACTTCGGGGAGCTGTTTTTT.

This clone is a singleton in its sample. The chain uses TRBV9 and TRBJ1-4, with 7 nucleotides matching TRBD1. V was pared by 4 bases and J by 2 bases, with 2 bases of the junction left unmatched. This CDR3 is 14 amino acids long. Per germline, CDR1 SGDLS and CDR2 YYNGEE. CDR3 bases: TGTGCCAGCAGCCGGGGACAGACTAATGAAAAACTGTTTTTT. Protein product: CASSRGQTNEKLFF.

The rearrangement uses TRBV10-3 and TRBJ2-3; D gene ambiguous. The CDR3 length is 12 residues. In germline, CDR1 is ENHRY, CDR2 SYGVKD. V lost 5 bases to trimming and J lost 2 bases, with 5 bases between them. The CDR3 region has the DNA TGTGCCATCAGTTCATACACAGATACGCAGTATTTT. It codes for CAISSYTDTQYF.

The sample holds one count of this clone. V usage is TRBV25-1 and J usage is TRBJ2-7, with 9 bases matching TRBD1. Germline lookup yields CDR1 MGHDK and CDR2 SYGVNS. Trimming removed 4 bases from V and 3 bases from J; junction bases left unmatched: 7. The CDR3 is 15 amino acids. The CDR3: CASSGTGGLLYEQYF. CDR3 bases: TGTGCCAGCAGTGGTACAGGGGGCCTCCTCTACGAGCAGTACTTC.

The chain has TRBV6-4 and TRBJ1-2; no clear D. The germline CDR1 and CDR2 sequences are MRHNA and SNTAGT. Trimming removed 4 bases at V and 2 bases at J, with 11 bases between. The length of the CDR3 is 14 residues. The CDR3: CASSVWGGNYGYTF. DNA of the CDR3: TGTGCCAGCAGTGTCTGGGGTGGGAACTATGGCTACACCTTC.

The chain couples TRBV27 to TRBJ1-1; 7 bases are shared with TRBD1. V was pared by 8 bases and J by 4 bases, with 19 bases of the junction left unmatched. The CDR3 spans 17 residues. Per the germline V gene, CDR1 is MNHEY and CDR2 is SMNVEV (reference sequence). The CDR3 DNA is TGTGCCAGCGAACAAAAATTTCAGGGGGTGAGAGGCACTGAAGCTTTCTTT. Translating gives CASEQKFQGVRGTEAFF.

The J gene is TRBJ1-2, the V gene TRBV5-8; a weak D match, TRBD1 (5 bases). Trimming took 0 bases from V and 4 from J, leaving 10 bases between them. CDR1 and CDR2 (germline): SGHTS, YDEGEE. This CDR3 has 14 residues. The CDR3 sequence: CASSLGGRPYGYTF. Written as DNA, the CDR3 is TGTGCCAGCAGCTTGGGGGGACGGCCCTATGGCTACACCTTC.

The V gene is TRBV6-5, the J gene TRBJ1-2; D is uncertain. Trimming removed 6 bases from V and 8 bases from J, with 16 bases in between. The length of the CDR3 is 13 residues. Looked up from germline, CDR1 is MNHEY and CDR2 is SVGAGI. The CDR3: CASRPDGQRGYTF. CDR3 coding DNA: TGTGCCAGCAGACCTGACGGCCAGAGGGGCTACACCTTC.

In DNA, the CDR3 is TGTGCCAGCAGCCGGACAGGTTCGGCATATGGCTACACCTTC. This encodes CASSRTGSAYGYTF. The V and J genes are TRBV7-8 and TRBJ1-2; 7 bases line up with TRBD1. CDR1 SGHVS and CDR2 FQNEAQ come from the germline V gene. The CDR3 is 14 residues long. V shed 5 bases and J 5 bases; nucleotides not matched to a gene: 8.

The chain carries TRBV28 and TRBJ1-5, with a tentative D call TRBD1 (5 bases). Germline CDR1 reads MDHEN; CDR2 reads SYDVKM. The germline V and J ends were trimmed by 6 bases and 1 base, with 10 bases remaining between them. CDR3 size: 14 residues. The CDR3 DNA follows: TGTGCCAGCAGGTTACAGGCAAGCAATCAGCCCCAGCATTTT. It specifies CASRLQASNQPQHF.

The chain has TRBV11-2 and TRBJ1-3, with D possibly being TRBD1 (6 bases). CDR3 length: 15 amino acids. The germline V gene encodes CDR1 SGHAT and CDR2 FQNNGV. V was pared by 4 bases and J by 5 bases, with 15 bases between. The CDR3 DNA sequence: TGTGCCAGCAGCTCCCTGCAGGGGATACGAAACACCATATATTTT. The encoded protein is CASSSLQGIRNTIYF.

The V and J genes are TRBV4-1 and TRBJ2-1; 11 nucleotides line up with TRBD2. V dropped 4 bases and J dropped 4; count of bases not matched to a gene: 6. Germline V gene sequence: CDR1 MGHRA, CDR2 YSYEKL. There are 16 residues in the CDR3. In DNA, the CDR3 is TGCGCCAGCAGCCCGGCTAGCGGGAGGTTGTACAATGAGCAGTTCTTC. Translation gives CASSPASGRLYNEQFF.

J is TRBJ1-4 and V is TRBV18, with 9 bases fitting TRBD1. The germline V gene encodes CDR1 KGHSH and CDR2 LQKENI. Losses at the gene ends were 2 bases for V and 0 bases for J; bases not matched to a gene: 13. This CDR3 comprises 20 residues. As DNA, the CDR3 is TGTGCCAGCTCACCATCGGTACAGGGGGCTATGTCTGCAACTAATGAAAAACTGTTTTTT. This sequence encodes CASSPSVQGAMSATNEKLFF.

This clone was seen once. V usage is TRBV6-5 and J usage is TRBJ2-5; TRBD1 or TRBD2 may be the D gene (6 bases each). Trimming removed 8 bases from V and 7 bases from J, with 14 bases in between. There are 12 residues in the CDR3. Per the germline V gene, CDR1 is MNHEY and CDR2 is SVGAGI. CDR3 region: CASRTGAGTQYF. Here the CDR3 DNA reads TGTGCCAGCCGGACGGGGGCCGGGACCCAGTACTTC.

The chain employs TRBV27 and TRBJ1-1, with a weak D call TRBD1 (6 bases). V lost 5 bases and J 5 bases, leaving 18 bases between the germline ends. Per the germline V gene, CDR1 is MNHEY and CDR2 is SMNVEV (reference sequence). This CDR3 comprises 15 residues. CDR3 nucleotides: TGTGCCAGCAGTCACGTACAGGGAGGGAGGACTGAAGCTTTCTTT. As protein: CASSHVQGGRTEAFF.

The chain joins TRBV18 to TRBJ1-1; no reliable D call. The CDR3 spans 16 residues. Germline V gives CDR1 KGHSH, CDR2 LQKENI. V lost 2 bases and J lost 0, with 13 bases in between. The CDR3 loop is CASSPTPRRLNTEAFF. The CDR3, as DNA: TGTGCCAGCTCACCAACACCGAGGAGATTGAACACTGAAGCTTTCTTT. Full variable domain (remainder filled in from reference TRBV18 and TRBJ1-1): NAGVMQNPRHLVRRRGQEARLRCSPMKGHSHVYWYRQLPEEGLKFMVYLQKENIIDESGMPKERFSAEFPKEGPSILRIQQVVRGDSAAYFCASSPTPRRLNTEAFFGQGTRLTVV.